This passage covers 32 T cell receptor beta chains from one sample sequenced in a study of human T cells and chemical hapten exposure. TCRdb fed the RACE reads into MiXCR, producing one record per CDR3 protein. The data contain under 450,000 distinct CDR3 sequences, about 4.4% of them singletons. Time point: patch test 1, 2 weeks after DPC sensitization. Stated treatment: therapeutic diphenylcyclopropenone sensitization with weekly scalp DPC. Source: whole blood, taken in connection with sensitization to the hapten diphenylcyclopropenone (DPC). The source of these receptors is a woman aged 50 to 65 with alopecia areata. Some clones in this sample may be carry-over from other donors' samples.

V is TRBV3-1 and J is TRBJ1-5; D call uncertain. This CDR3 region has 16 residues. Between the trimmed V and J ends, which lost 1 base and 2 bases, there was a span of 12 bases. Germline-derived CDR1 and CDR2 are LGHDT and YNNKEL (reference sequence). CDR3: CASSQGTLSGNQPQHF. CDR3 coding DNA: TGTGCCAGCAGCCAAGGAACCCTATCAGGCAATCAGCCCCAGCATTTT.

The table lists this clonotype with a few counts. The chain links TRBV7-2 to TRBJ2-1; no reliable D call. V was shortened by 3 bases and J by 8 bases, with 11 bases between the two germline ends. The CDR3 runs 13 residues. Germline CDR1 SGHTA, CDR2 FQGNSA. The CDR3 DNA is TGTGCCAGCAGCTTCCGAACGCTGGATGAGCAGTTCTTC. Encoded protein: CASSFRTLDEQFF.

This clonotype was recorded at least ten times. This sequence joins TRBV2 and TRBJ2-1, with D tentatively TRBD2 (5 bases). Deletions cut 4 bases from V and 6 bases from J, with 13 bases between. The CDR3 extends over 14 amino acids. CDR1 and CDR2 (germline): SNHLY, FYNNEI. The CDR3 DNA sequence: TGTGCCAGCAGTGTCCGGAGTGCGGGCAATGAGCAGTTCTTC. Protein sequence: CASSVRSAGNEQFF. The full variable domain, completed using reference TRBV2 and TRBJ2-1, is EPEVTQTPSHQVTQMGQEVILRCVPISNHLYFYWYRQILGQKVEFLVSFYNNEISEKSEIFDDQFSVERPDGSNFTLKIRSTKLEDSAMYFCASSVRSAGNEQFFGPGTRLTVL.

This clonotype was seen only a few times. The rearrangement uses TRBV25-1 and TRBJ2-5; 8 bases align to TRBD1. Germline trimming cut 2 bases from V and 0 bases from J; bases unmatched to any gene: 17. Germline V lookup: CDR1 MGHDK, CDR2 SYGVNS. The CDR3 has 20 residues. CDR3 sequence reads: CASSEIFWTGSGRYQETQYF. The CDR3 nucleotides are TGTGCCAGCAGTGAAATCTTCTGGACAGGGTCTGGTCGGTACCAAGAGACCCAGTACTTC.

The table lists this clonotype with a few counts. The rearrangement joins TRBV12-3 or TRBV12-4 to TRBJ2-5, with D possibly being TRBD1 or TRBD2 (5 bases each). V was trimmed by 7 bases and J by 0 bases, leaving 9 bases between them. The CDR3 is 13 amino acids. CDR3 DNA: TGTGCCAGCACTGGGACCTACCAAGAGACCCAGTACTTC. Translating gives CASTGTYQETQYF.

In its sample, this clonotype was seen many times. The rearrangement links TRBV28 to TRBJ2-3; D is undetermined. Trimming removed 6 bases from V and 4 bases from J, with 14 bases in between. This CDR3 comprises 14 residues. Per the germline V gene, CDR1 is MDHEN and CDR2 is SYDVKM. The CDR3 spells CASRGSVASDTQYF. The CDR3 DNA is TGTGCCAGCAGAGGATCCGTTGCCTCAGATACGCAGTATTTT. Together with reference TRBV28 and TRBJ2-3, the CDR3 gives the full variable domain: DVKVTQSSRYLVKRTGEKVFLECVQDMDHENMFWYRQDPGLGLRLIYFSYDVKMKEKGDIPEGYSVSREKKERFSLILESASTNQTSMYLCASRGSVASDTQYFGPGTRLTVL.

At least ten counts were recorded for this clonotype. V gene TRBV29-1 combines with J gene TRBJ2-5; 9 nucleotides match TRBD2. Germline V gene lookup returns CDR1 SQVTM and CDR2 ANQGSEA. The junction had 4 bases not matched to a gene; V was cut back by 2 bases and J by 0 bases. This CDR3 contains 15 residues. The CDR3 loop is CSVESPSGNQETQYF. The CDR3 DNA reads TGCAGCGTTGAAAGTCCTAGCGGGAACCAAGAGACCCAGTACTTC.

The rearrangement uses TRBV9 and TRBJ2-4; D possibly corresponds to TRBD1 (6 bases). With 2 bases removed from V and 6 bases from J, the gap between germline ends came to 15 bases. The CDR3 is 15 residues long. Germline CDR1 SGDLS, CDR2 YYNGEE. The CDR3 DNA is TGTGCCAGCAGCGTCATGGGGGACACAGGAAACATTCAGTACTTC. Its protein product is CASSVMGDTGNIQYF.

This clonotype was detected only a few times. The gene calls are TRBV6-2 or TRBV6-3 and TRBJ2-7, with 10 nucleotides matching TRBD1. This CDR3 spans 14 amino acids. Trimming took 6 bases from V and 0 from J; bases not matched to a gene: 2. Germline assignment: CDR1 MNHEY and CDR2 SVGEGT. The CDR3 here is CASRRQGASYEQYF. The CDR3 DNA sequence: TGTGCCAGCAGAAGACAGGGGGCCTCCTACGAGCAGTACTTC.

This clonotype was observed a few times. The chain employs TRBV29-1 and TRBJ2-7, with D possibly TRBD1 on 5 matching bases. CDR3 length: 13 residues. V lost 5 bases and J 2 bases, leaving 13 bases between the germline ends. Per the germline V gene, CDR1 is SQVTM and CDR2 is ANQGSEA. The chain's CDR3 is CSVIRTLTYEQYF. The CDR3 nucleotides are TGCAGCGTTATAAGGACACTAACCTACGAGCAGTACTTC.

This chain connects TRBV11-2 to TRBJ2-5; TRBD2 might be the D (6 bases). The CDR3 extends over 15 amino acids. V gave up 5 bases and J gave up 0 bases, with 13 bases separating them. Germline V CDR1 and CDR2: SGHAT, FQNNGV. The CDR3 nucleotides read TGTGCCAGCAGCCCGCCGGGAGCAGACCAAGAGACCCAGTACTTC. This encodes CASSPPGADQETQYF. The entire variable domain, with the rest obtained from reference TRBV11-2 and TRBJ2-5, is as follows: EAGVAQSPRYKIIEKRQSVAFWCNPISGHATLYWYQQILGQGPKLLIQFQNNGVVDDSQLPKDRFSAERLKGVDSTLKIQPAKLEDSAVYLCASSPPGADQETQYFGPGTRLLVL.

This clonotype has at least ten counts. The gene calls are TRBV20-1 and TRBJ2-3, with 15 bases fitting TRBD2. This CDR3 spans 17 amino acids. V lost 0 bases, J lost 2 bases, and 3 bases stayed unmatched. From germline, CDR1 is DFQATT and CDR2 SNEGSKA (reference sequence). CDR3 in DNA: TGCAGTGCTAGAGATTGGACTAGCGGGGGGGACACAGATACGCAGTATTTT. It encodes CSARDWTSGGDTDTQYF.

The rearrangement links TRBV29-1 to TRBJ1-2; a possible D gene is TRBD1 (5 bases). The V end was cut by 3 bases, the J end by 2 bases, with 16 bases between. This CDR3 region has 15 residues. Germline loops: CDR1 SQVTM, CDR2 ANQGSEA. CDR3 sequence reads: CSVESGGGGNYGYTF. The CDR3 coding sequence is TGCAGCGTTGAGTCTGGGGGAGGAGGGAACTATGGCTACACCTTC.

This clonotype was recorded at least ten times. This sequence joins TRBV3-1 and TRBJ2-1; weak D call: TRBD2 (6 bases). This CDR3 is 13 amino acids long. Trimming cost V 5 bases and J 6 bases, with 11 bases left between them. Per the germline V gene, CDR1 is LGHDT and CDR2 is YNNKEL (reference sequence). CDR3 bases: TGTGCCAGCAGCTTCGGACTACCCAATGAGCAGTTCTTC. Amino acids: CASSFGLPNEQFF.

The rearrangement joins TRBV7-9 to TRBJ1-1; TRBD1 aligns across 9 bases. The CDR3 runs 14 residues. Trimming removed 5 bases from V and 6 bases from J; junction bases left unmatched: 7. In germline, CDR1 is SEHNR, CDR2 FQNEAQ (reference sequence). For the CDR3, the DNA is TGTGCCAGCAGCCAGATCGGACAGGGGTCTGAAGCTTTCTTT. Protein sequence: CASSQIGQGSEAFF. Full variable domain (rest looked up from reference TRBV7-9 and TRBJ1-1): DTGVSQNPRHKITKRGQNVTFRCDPISEHNRLYWYRQTLGQGPEFLTYFQNEAQLEKSRLLSDRFSAERPKGSFSTLEIQRTEQGDSAMYLCASSQIGQGSEAFFGQGTRLTVV.

The chain carries TRBV10-3 and TRBJ2-7; 7 bases agree with TRBD1. Germline assignment: CDR1 ENHRY and CDR2 SYGVKD. The J segment lost 5 bases and the V segment lost 3 bases, leaving 7 bases of the junction unmatched. This CDR3 is built from 14 residues. CDR3 sequence (DNA): TGTGCCATCAGTGACAGGGGGTCTTCCGACGAGCAGTACTTC. It is translated as CAISDRGSSDEQYF.

This clonotype came up many times. The CDR3 sequence: CASSSDGYEQFF. CDR3 nucleotides: TGTGCCAGCAGCTCGGACGGCTATGAGCAGTTCTTC. The chain employs TRBV5-4 and TRBJ2-1; D call uncertain. Per the germline V gene, CDR1 is SGHNT and CDR2 is YYREEE (reference sequence). This CDR3 is built from 12 residues. V lost 3 bases and J 8 bases, leaving 9 bases between the germline ends.

This clonotype appeared a few times. The chain is built from TRBV7-6 and TRBJ1-1; D unclear. The CDR3 totals 14 residues. V gave up 5 bases and J gave up 0 bases, with 10 bases separating them. Germline CDR1 reads SGHVS; CDR2 reads FNYEAQ. The DNA of the CDR3 is TGTGCCAGCAGCCAAATGACCTTGAACACTGAAGCTTTCTTT. The encoded protein is CASSQMTLNTEAFF.

This clonotype was seen repeatedly, ten times or more. This rearrangement joins TRBV7-9 to TRBJ1-1, with 12 bases lining up with TRBD1. There are 16 residues in the CDR3. Germline values: CDR1 SEHNR, CDR2 FQNEAQ (reference sequence). V lost 5 bases, J lost 5 bases, and 9 bases stayed unmatched. CDR3 protein: CASSPAGTGGRTEAFF. DNA of the CDR3: TGTGCCAGCAGCCCTGCGGGGACAGGGGGCCGAACTGAAGCTTTCTTT.

This clonotype was detected a few times. This sequence joins TRBV5-6 and TRBJ2-1; 7 nucleotides align to TRBD2. The V gene's germline CDR1 is SGHDT and CDR2 YYEEEE. The CDR3 is made up of 12 amino acids. With 3 bases clipped from V and 6 bases from J, the junction kept 0 bases outside the gene matches. CDR3 sequence reads: CASSWEGNEQFF. The CDR3 region has the DNA TGTGCCAGCAGCTGGGAGGGCAATGAGCAGTTCTTC.

This clonotype was seen at least ten times. This chain uses TRBV27 with TRBJ2-3; possibly TRBD2 for D (6 bases). The V gene's germline CDR1 is MNHEY and CDR2 SMNVEV (reference sequence). V gave up 3 bases and J gave up 8 bases, with 6 bases separating them. This CDR3 is built from 11 residues. CDR3 bases: TGTGCCAGCAGTTTCGGGGGTACGCAGTATTTT. Translation gives CASSFGGTQYF.

J is TRBJ2-3 and V is TRBV29-1; 15 nucleotides match TRBD2. CDR1 is SQVTM and CDR2 is ANQGSEA in the germline V gene. V lost 2 bases to trimming and J lost 2 bases; unmatched junction nucleotides: 5. The CDR3 totals 17 residues. CDR3 nucleotides: TGCAGCGTTGAACTGGGACTAGCGGGAGGTATCACAGATACGCAGTATTTT. It codes for CSVELGLAGGITDTQYF.

This clonotype was seen repeatedly, ten times or more. The CDR3 spells CASSQGDEQFF. For the CDR3, the DNA is TGTGCCAGCAGTCAGGGGGATGAGCAGTTCTTC. The rearrangement links TRBV6-2 or TRBV6-3 to TRBJ2-1, with 7 bases matching TRBD1. Germline assignment: CDR1 MNHEY and CDR2 SVGEGT. The CDR3 consists of 11 residues. Unmatched junction bases numbered 0, after V lost 5 bases and J lost 8 bases.

This clonotype was detected a few times. The J gene is TRBJ2-1, the V gene TRBV4-1; perhaps TRBD2 as D (5 bases). Germline lookup yields CDR1 MGHRA and CDR2 YSYEKL. Trimming removed 0 bases at V and 8 bases at J, with 8 bases between. The CDR3 spans 13 residues. The CDR3 reads CASSQDPRDEQFF. CDR3 nucleotide sequence: TGCGCCAGCAGCCAAGATCCGAGGGATGAGCAGTTCTTC.

Many counts were recorded for this clonotype. The V call is TRBV30, the J call TRBJ2-5, with no clear D. Germline CDR1 and CDR2: GTSNPN and SVGIG (reference sequence). The ends were cut back, 7 bases at V and 1 base at J, with 10 bases in the middle. The CDR3 is 12 residues long. CDR3 DNA: TGTGCCTTCTCGGCGGTCCAAGAGACCCAGTACTTC. Translated: CAFSAVQETQYF. Supplemented by reference TRBV30 and TRBJ2-5, the full variable domain reads SQTIHQWPATLVQPVGSPLSLECTVEGTSNPNLYWYRQAAGRGLQLLFYSVGIGQISSEVPQNLSASRPQDRQFILSSKKLLLSDSGFYLCAFSAVQETQYFGPGTRLLVL.

This clonotype was counted only a few times. The chain recombines TRBV7-2 with TRBJ2-6; TRBD1 aligns across 11 bases. V lost 4 bases and J lost 2; bases outside the gene matches: 4. From germline, CDR1 is SGHTA and CDR2 FQGNSA. The CDR3 has 17 residues. CDR3 DNA: TGTGCCAGCAGCTGGGGGACAGGGGGAACTGGGGCCAACGTCCTGACTTTC. This sequence encodes CASSWGTGGTGANVLTF.

The rearrangement joins TRBV27 to TRBJ1-4; the match to TRBD1 covers 9 bases. The CDR3 runs 17 residues. Trimming removed 5 bases from V and 8 bases from J; junction bases left unmatched: 15. Germline V gene sequence: CDR1 MNHEY, CDR2 SMNVEV (reference sequence). CDR3 nucleotide sequence: TGTGCCAGCAGTCCGTTCCCCCACAGGGGGCAAGGGGAAAAACTGTTTTTT. This encodes CASSPFPHRGQGEKLFF.

This clonotype was seen at least ten times. The chain links TRBV14 to TRBJ2-3; D gene ambiguous. Trimming cost V 2 bases and J 3 bases, with 15 bases left between them. The CDR3 has 16 amino acids. In germline, CDR1 is SGHDN, CDR2 FVKESK. Written as DNA, the CDR3 is TGTGCCAGCAGCCAAAATATGGGTTGGCGGACAGATACGCAGTATTTT. Translated: CASSQNMGWRTDTQYF.

This clonotype was counted at least ten times. This chain links TRBV7-8 with TRBJ1-1; TRBD1 might be the D (6 bases). This CDR3 contains 17 residues. CDR1 SGHVS and CDR2 FQNEAQ come from the germline V gene. Trimming took 1 base from V and 6 from J, leaving 21 bases between them. The CDR3 spells CASSLVPGQTMGAEAFF. The CDR3 DNA reads TGTGCCAGCAGCTTAGTCCCCGGACAGACCATGGGCGCTGAAGCTTTCTTT.

Many counts were recorded for this clonotype. The chain uses TRBV20-1 and TRBJ2-7, with D tentatively TRBD2 (6 bases). From germline, CDR1 is DFQATT and CDR2 SNEGSKA (reference sequence). The ends were cut back, 5 bases at V and 1 base at J, with 12 bases in the middle. The CDR3 has 13 amino acids. The CDR3 here is CSARWTTSYEQYF. The CDR3 region has the DNA TGCAGTGCTCGCTGGACTACGTCCTACGAGCAGTACTTC.

This clonotype was seen repeatedly, ten times or more. The chain joins TRBV27 to TRBJ2-7; perhaps TRBD1 as D (6 bases). This CDR3 region has 14 residues. Germline V lookup: CDR1 MNHEY, CDR2 SMNVEV (reference sequence). V was cut by 5 bases and J by 2 bases, with 13 bases left in between. The CDR3 reads CASSPRDTPYEQYF. The CDR3 region has the DNA TGTGCCAGCAGTCCCCGGGACACACCCTACGAGCAGTACTTC.

This clonotype was counted between two and nine times. The rearrangement links TRBV10-1 to TRBJ2-7; 10 nucleotides align to TRBD1. Germline CDR1 reads WNHNN; CDR2 reads SYGVQD (reference sequence). V gave up 6 bases and J gave up 7 bases; unmatched junction bases: 12. The CDR3 is 15 residues long. The CDR3 nucleotides read TGCGCCAGCAGCGTAGACAGGGGGCAGTTCCGAGAGCAGTACTTC. Its translation is CASSVDRGQFREQYF.